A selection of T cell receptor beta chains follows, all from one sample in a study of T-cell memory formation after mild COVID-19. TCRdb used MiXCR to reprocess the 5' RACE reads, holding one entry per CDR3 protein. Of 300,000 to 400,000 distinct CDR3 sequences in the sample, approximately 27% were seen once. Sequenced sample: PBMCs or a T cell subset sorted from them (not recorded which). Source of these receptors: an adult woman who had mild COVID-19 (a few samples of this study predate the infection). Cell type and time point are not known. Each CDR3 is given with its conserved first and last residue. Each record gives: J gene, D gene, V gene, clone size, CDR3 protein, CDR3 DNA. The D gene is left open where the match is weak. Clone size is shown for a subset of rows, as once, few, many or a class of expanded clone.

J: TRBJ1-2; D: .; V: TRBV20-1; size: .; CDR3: CSAIGVGSIAYGYTF; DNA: TGCAGTGCGATCGGGGTGGGGAGCATAGCCTATGGCTACACCTTC
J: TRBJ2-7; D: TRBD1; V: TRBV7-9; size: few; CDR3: CASSSPGQGSEQYF; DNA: TGTGCCAGCAGCTCGCCGGGACAGGGAAGCGAGCAGTACTTC
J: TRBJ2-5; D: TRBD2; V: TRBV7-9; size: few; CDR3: CASSPPAGGHRGQYF; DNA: TGTGCCAGCAGCCCCCCCGCGGGGGGGCATCGAGGCCAGTACTTC
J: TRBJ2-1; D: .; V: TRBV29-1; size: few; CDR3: CSVGGGNNEQFF; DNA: TGCAGCGTTGGAGGCGGCAACAATGAGCAGTTCTTC
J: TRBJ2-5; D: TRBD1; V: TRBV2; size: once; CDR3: CASSAFNIDRGETQYF; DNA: TGTGCCAGCAGTGCCTTCAACATAGACAGGGGAGAGACCCAGTACTTC
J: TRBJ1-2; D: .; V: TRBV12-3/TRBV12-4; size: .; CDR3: CASSLVGGVYGYTF; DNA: TGTGCCAGCAGTTTAGTGGGGGGTGTCTATGGCTACACCTTC
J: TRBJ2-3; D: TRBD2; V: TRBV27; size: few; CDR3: CAIKQRGGTDTQYF; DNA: TGTGCCATTAAACAGCGGGGGGGGACAGATACGCAGTATTTT
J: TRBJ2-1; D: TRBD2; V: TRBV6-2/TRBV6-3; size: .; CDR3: CASSPSGRVPYNEQFF; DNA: TGTGCCAGCAGCCCTAGCGGGAGGGTACCCTACAATGAGCAGTTCTTC
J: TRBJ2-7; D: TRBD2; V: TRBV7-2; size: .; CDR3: CASSFRAGASSYEQYF; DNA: TGTGCCAGCAGCTTCCGAGCGGGGGCCAGCTCCTACGAGCAGTACTTC
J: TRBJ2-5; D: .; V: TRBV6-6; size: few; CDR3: CASSHEGPDETQYF; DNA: TGTGCCAGCAGCCACGAGGGCCCAGACGAGACCCAGTACTTC
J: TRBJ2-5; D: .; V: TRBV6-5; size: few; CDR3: CASRKDRRIQETQYF; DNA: TGTGCCAGCAGGAAAGACCGACGTATCCAAGAGACCCAGTACTTC
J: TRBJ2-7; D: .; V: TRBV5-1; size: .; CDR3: CASSLAPGYLGASYEQYF; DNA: TGCGCCAGCAGCTTGGCCCCCGGGTATCTTGGGGCCTCCTACGAGCAGTACTTC
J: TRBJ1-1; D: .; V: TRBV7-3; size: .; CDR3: CASNMRDRRLWDTEAFF; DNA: TGTGCCAGCAACATGAGGGACCGCCGGTTATGGGACACTGAAGCTTTCTTT
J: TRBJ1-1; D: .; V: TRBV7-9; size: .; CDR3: CASSRGGENTEAFF; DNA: TGTGCCAGCAGCCGGGGGGGAGAGAACACTGAAGCTTTCTTT
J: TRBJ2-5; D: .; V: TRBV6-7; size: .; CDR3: CAPRAGRGETQYF; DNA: TGTGCCCCCCGGGCCGGCAGGGGAGAGACCCAGTACTTC
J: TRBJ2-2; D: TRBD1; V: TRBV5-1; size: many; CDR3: CASSLGQGANTGELFF; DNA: TGCGCCAGCAGCCTGGGACAGGGGGCGAACACCGGGGAGCTGTTTTTT
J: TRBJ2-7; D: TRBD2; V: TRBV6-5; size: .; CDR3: CASSYGTSGYEQYF; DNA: TGTGCCAGCAGTTATGGGACTAGCGGGTACGAGCAGTACTTC
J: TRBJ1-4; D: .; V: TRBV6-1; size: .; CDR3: CATQDAFSVGEKLFF; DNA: TGTGCCACCCAGGATGCTTTTTCAGTGGGAGAAAAACTGTTTTTT
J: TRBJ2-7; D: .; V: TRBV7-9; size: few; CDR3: CASLTSGEQYF; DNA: TGTGCCAGCTTGACAAGCGGGGAGCAGTACTTC
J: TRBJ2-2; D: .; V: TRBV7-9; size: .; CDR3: CASSLTPPGTVGELFF; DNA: TGTGCCAGCAGCTTAACCCCCCCAGGGACGGTCGGGGAGCTGTTTTTT
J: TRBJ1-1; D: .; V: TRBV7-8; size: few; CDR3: CASSLWAGVNTEAFF; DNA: TGTGCCAGCAGCTTATGGGCAGGAGTGAACACTGAAGCTTTCTTT
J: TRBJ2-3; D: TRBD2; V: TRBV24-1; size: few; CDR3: CATSGGGFTDTQYF; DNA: TGTGCCACCAGCGGGGGGGGATTCACAGATACGCAGTATTTT
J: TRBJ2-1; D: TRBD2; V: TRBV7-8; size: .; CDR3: CATRPTWTSGGGYNEQFF; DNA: TGTGCCACCCGACCGACCTGGACTAGCGGGGGGGGATACAATGAGCAGTTCTTC
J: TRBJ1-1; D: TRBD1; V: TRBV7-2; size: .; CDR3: CASSSPWDRGRGNTEAFF; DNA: TGTGCCAGCAGCTCTCCCTGGGACAGGGGGCGGGGAAACACTGAAGCTTTCTTT
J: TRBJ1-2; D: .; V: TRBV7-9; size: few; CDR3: CASSFGREGYGYTF; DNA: TGTGCCAGCAGCTTTGGTCGGGAAGGATATGGCTACACCTTC
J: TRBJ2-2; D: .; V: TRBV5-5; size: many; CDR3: CASSLMLFLQTGELFF; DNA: TGTGCCAGCAGCTTGATGCTCTTTCTCCAGACCGGGGAGCTGTTTTTT
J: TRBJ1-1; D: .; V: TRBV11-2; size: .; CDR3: CASSLGEGGAFF; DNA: TGTGCCAGCAGCTTAGGGGAGGGCGGGGCTTTCTTT
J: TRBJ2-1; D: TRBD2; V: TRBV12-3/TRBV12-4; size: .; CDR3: CATGTSGNNEQFF; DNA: TGTGCCACTGGGACTAGCGGTAACAATGAGCAGTTCTTC
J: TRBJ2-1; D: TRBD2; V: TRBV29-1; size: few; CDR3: CSVTSGYNEQFF; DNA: TGCAGCGTAACTAGCGGGTACAATGAGCAGTTCTTC
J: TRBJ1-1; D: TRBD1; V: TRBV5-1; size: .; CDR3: CASSYGQGEAFF; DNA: TGTGCCAGCAGCTATGGACAGGGTGAGGCTTTCTTT
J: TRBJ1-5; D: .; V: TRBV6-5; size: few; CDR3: CASMGTYAGNQPQHF; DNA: TGTGCCAGCATGGGGACCTACGCTGGCAATCAGCCCCAGCATTTT
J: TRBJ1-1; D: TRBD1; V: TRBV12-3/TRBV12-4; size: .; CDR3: CASSLTGGMNTEAFF; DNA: TGTGCCAGCAGTTTAACAGGGGGCATGAACACTGAAGCTTTCTTT
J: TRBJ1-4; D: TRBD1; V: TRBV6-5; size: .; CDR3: CASSGTGAATNEKLFF; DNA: TGTGCCAGCAGTGGGACAGGGGCAGCAACTAATGAAAAACTGTTTTTT
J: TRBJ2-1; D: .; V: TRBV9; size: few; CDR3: CASSVGGDSYNEQFF; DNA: TGTGCCAGCAGCGTAGGAGGGGACTCCTACAATGAGCAGTTCTTC
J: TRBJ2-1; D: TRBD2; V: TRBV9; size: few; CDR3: CASSPSIWRGGYNEQFF; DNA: TGTGCCAGCAGCCCTTCCATATGGCGGGGGGGTTACAATGAGCAGTTCTTC
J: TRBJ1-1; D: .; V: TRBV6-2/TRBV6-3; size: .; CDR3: CASSTLSAEAFF; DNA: TGTGCCAGCAGTACCCTATCGGCTGAAGCTTTCTTT
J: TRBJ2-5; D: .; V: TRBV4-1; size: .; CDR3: CASSQEPGEGTQYF; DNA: TGCGCCAGCAGCCAAGAGCCGGGTGAAGGGACCCAGTACTTC
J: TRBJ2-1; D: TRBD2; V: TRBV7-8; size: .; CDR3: CASSSGGVSYNEQFF; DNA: TGTGCCAGCAGCTCGGGGGGTGTCTCCTACAATGAGCAGTTCTTC
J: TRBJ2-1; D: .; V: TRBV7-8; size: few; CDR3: CASNLIGRSSSYNEQFF; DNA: TGTGCCAGCAACCTCATAGGCAGGTCCAGCTCCTACAATGAGCAGTTCTTC
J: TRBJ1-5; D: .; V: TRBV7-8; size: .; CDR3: CASSLSGPNIRNKPQHF; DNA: TGTGCCAGCAGCTTATCCGGCCCCAATATTCGCAATAAGCCCCAGCATTTT
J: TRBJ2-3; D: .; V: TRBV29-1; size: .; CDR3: CSVVGGGTDTQYF; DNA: TGCAGCGTTGTTGGTGGGGGCACAGATACGCAGTATTTT
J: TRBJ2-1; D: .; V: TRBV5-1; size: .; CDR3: CASSLVGTEYNEQFF; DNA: TGCGCCAGCAGCTTGGTAGGGACGGAGTACAATGAGCAGTTCTTC